The clone carrying this TCR beta chain was seen at least ten times. The CDR3 has 14 amino acids. Germline V lookup: CDR1 MNHEY, CDR2 SVGEGT. Trimming removed 8 bases from V and 7 bases from J, with 18 bases in between. The record originates from a study of human T cells and chemical hapten exposure. Study details: A patient group, mainly female, showed alopecia areata, totalis or universalis.

Per the authors' pipeline: The median was around 89,000 TCRs per sample, ranging about 23,224 to 690,600. From the RACE reads, TCRdb called clonotypes with MiXCR, one entry per CDR3 protein. These V and J calls derive from TCRdb rather than the authors' analysis. The sample lists just under 65,000 distinct CDR3 sequences; about 11% were seen once. The time point was: patch test 3, about 24 weeks after DPC sensitization. The treatment here: therapeutic diphenylcyclopropenone sensitization with weekly scalp DPC. Every donor had alopecia and was 18 to 70 years old; all were suitable for DPC. The clonotype was recovered from a woman aged 25 to 39 with alopecia areata. Some clones in this sample may be carry-over from other donors' samples. This sample comprised whole blood, obtained in connection with sensitization to the hapten diphenylcyclopropenone (DPC). This chain uses TRBV6-2 or TRBV6-3 with TRBJ1-5, with TRBD1 as a possible D gene (5 bases). The CDR3 region is CASYSSGAGQPQHF. The CDR3 DNA sequence: TGTGCCAGCTATTCTTCTGGGGCTGGACAGCCCCAGCATTTT.